This T cell receptor (beta chain) is from a study of cytomegalovirus exposure and HLA in healthy donors (dated by TCRdb to the late 2010s). In terms of the full investigation: In an earlier analysis of under 600 of the donors, 276 Gb of sequence data and approximately 100 million unique TCR beta sequences from 180 million or so T cells were reported. An early release that covered some 630 HLA-typed donors contained approximately 300 gigabases of sequencing data and about 93 million unique TCR sequences. Of the approximately 400 genotyped donors, over 65% fell in the genetic ancestry cluster associated with self-reported Caucasian donors. The study aimed to test whether cataloging public T cell receptors could reveal signatures of past pathogen exposure. Using immunosequencing, the study profiled T cell repertoires from around 670 subjects and related those repertoires to cytomegalovirus serostatus. Besides the first cohort of approximately 710 subjects, a separate validation cohort made up of roughly 130 different subjects was used. High-throughput TCR immunosequencing, statistical association of individual TCRs with disease status, and machine learning were combined to predict cytomegalovirus infection status. A later analysis re-examined previously published TCR beta repertoires from roughly 650 donors and added high-resolution HLA genotyping to investigate patterns of TCR occurrence. Rather than using new phenotypic data, the later analysis identified candidate immune exposures from TCR beta sequences and from how often those sequences occurred across donors. An earlier analysis of roughly 600 of the donors used high-throughput TCR beta sequencing to judge whether each TCR beta V gene segment behaved as functional or pseudogenic. Donor age, sex, ethnicity and CMV serostatus were collected together with the repertoire data. Genome-wide SNP genotypes for about three fifths of the roughly 670 donors were used in a later genetic analysis, which treated that subset as a discovery cohort. Every repertoire in the discovery cohort had been generated on one and the same sequencing platform. Both class I and class II loci were covered by HLA typing, at four-digit resolution. Typing coverage differed by locus: A, B, C, DRB1 and DQB1 were typed in roughly 620-630 donors, DQA1 in 500 to 550, DPA1 in over 600, and DPB1 in about 450. Because of strong linkage in the cohort, roughly five DR-DQ haplotypes were treated as single units for association and clustering. Among a few hundred genotyped donors of the cohort, an average of about 240,000 unique TCR beta nucleotide sequences were sequenced per donor, roughly a sixth of them non-productive. The paper's findings and limits, for the study overall: Linkage disequilibrium might explain the correlated functional status among segregating V segments, but an unknown experimental factor could not be ruled out. Because counts were too low, roughly 16 rarely observed V segments, including chromosome 9 orphons, were excluded from the earlier analysis of several hundred of the donors. Broadly in line with IMGT annotations, most TCR beta V segments showed up in productive rearrangements about 87% or about 30% of the time in an earlier analysis of several hundred of the donors. Roughly uniform sequencing depth across donors was assumed in presence/absence analyses, although this assumption may not hold. According to a later analysis, parvovirus B19, influenza, CMV and Epstein-Barr virus appeared linked to several top co-occurrence clusters. The authors suggested that the approach could potentially be generalized to other disease states and immunological phenotypes. A later genetic analysis associated a missense DCLRE1C variant with V-gene and J-gene trimming of TCR beta chains, and an independent cohort replicated the association. HLA typing was unavailable for some donors at each locus, so association tests used only the typed subset. In vitro tests confirmed that three of the cytomegalovirus-associated TCR beta chains recognize cytomegalovirus antigens. When HLA alleles, especially DR and DQ, strongly co-occurred, TCR associations were difficult to assign to individual alleles. Compared with the roughly 710-donor mean, donors in an Asian-associated ancestry cluster had fewer N-insertions in productive TCRs, according to a later genetic analysis. The cohort was sequenced for TCR beta chains only, and without alpha or paired-chain data the features that could be detected were limited. Because the 87-base-pair reads could not distinguish some IMGT-functional V segments, including TRBV6-2 and TRBV6-3, those segments were excluded. A further reported finding was that TCR beta sequences accurately predicted the HLA-A and HLA-B alleles for most subjects in the first cohort. Immune exposure information for the cohort was limited to CMV serostatus. In both the original and validation cohorts, the classifier was reported to diagnose cytomegalovirus status with high specificity and sensitivity. In the study, about 150 TCR beta chains were listed as associated with cytomegalovirus. In a later analysis, HLA-associated TCR beta chains were found to be more clonally expanded and to have lower generation probabilities than equally common non-associated chains. Most TCR sequences were seen in very few donors, while some public TCRs were found in many individuals. According to a later analysis, TCR association rates differed among HLA loci, with DRB1 alleles showing the most associated TCRs and HLA-C alleles showing the fewest. A cluster of highly shared sequence variants was judged likely to represent a technical artifact of the sequencing pipeline. Most CMV-associated TCR beta chains appeared to be HLA-restricted in a later analysis, and the HLA associations seemed to be driven largely by CMV exposure. In a later analysis, around 15,000 TCR beta sequences were associated with specific HLA alleles at a false discovery rate of 0.05.

The method behind the library was the immunoSEQ multiplex PCR assay. A mixture of 60 forward primers for TCR Vbeta segments and 13 reverse primers for TCR Jbeta segments was used in the multiplex PCR. The CDR3 region of rearranged TCR beta genes was amplified from genomic DNA by a multiplex PCR assay. The amplified TCR beta libraries were sequenced on the Illumina HiSeq System as 87-base-pair reads. The authors' pipeline ran thus. In a later analysis, 80 million or so unique TCR beta chains were counted across the approximately 620 repertoires, and roughly 11 million of these chains were shared by at least two donors. A nearest-neighbor algorithm error-corrected the raw reads and collapsed the reads into unique sequences, merging closely related sequences to remove PCR and sequencing errors. Alignment of CDR3 sequences to IMGT reference sequences was used to assign V, D and J gene segments. For a sequence to be retained, a match of at least six nucleotides to both a V gene segment and a J gene segment was required. A rearrangement was called productive if the CDR3 had no stop codons and remained in frame with V and J, and every other rearrangement was called non-productive. Following IMGT convention, CDR3 was defined as the stretch from the second conserved V-encoded cysteine up to the conserved J-encoded phenylalanine. The earlier analysis of 500 to 750 of the donors excluded any sequence lacking an unambiguous match to a single V gene segment. In an earlier analysis of several hundred of the donors, a V segment was called functional when productive rearrangements were above 56.7%, and segregating when the standard deviation between donors exceeded 5%. A statistical classification framework was built for diagnosing cytomegalovirus status from the catalog of TCR beta chain sequences. V and J gene assignment, in a later analysis, came from comparing TCR nucleotide sequences with IMGT/GENE-DB human TR gene sequences. In a later analysis, CDR3 sequences and most-parsimonious VDJ recombination scenarios were assigned using the TCRdist pipeline. In a later analysis, each TCR beta chain was defined by its CDR3 amino acid sequence together with its V-gene family, and reads lacking a unique V-gene family were excluded. As a way to deal with suspected cross-contamination and a sequencing artifact, a later analysis dropped hundreds of nucleotide sequences that were highly shared and had low generation probability. In a later analysis, a clonal expansion index was calculated for each public chain from normalized within-repertoire ranks of inferred template counts. In a later analysis, generation probabilities were computed using a VDJ recombination model fitted to out-of-frame rearrangements, and the results were checked against IGoR. In a later analysis, TCR-TCR, TCR-HLA and TCR-CMV co-occurrence was scored with hypergeometric tests, and a repertoire-size bias correction was applied to TCR pairs. To estimate false discovery rates, a later analysis permuted the HLA or CMV assignments 20 times. A later analysis grouped co-occurring TCRs with DBSCAN, adding TCRdist sequence similarity when clustering within HLA-allele-positive subsets. Repertoires with fewer than 30,000 or more than 120,000 public chains, plus five repertoires with anomalous nucleotide sharing, were excluded from co-occurrence clustering. Here the immuneACCESS table is served through TCRdb, limited to in-frame sequences with V and J called. Missing clones are a known gap in these copies; in checked studies unresolved V genes cover under half, and the rest lacks a known reason. V and J calls and clone size follow that table, whereas D and trimming were derived from the DNA. This sample holds 150,000 to 200,000 clones; around four fifths were observed only once. The top ten hold over 1.1% of the sample.

V loses 4 bases of germline sequence and J loses 5 bases, and the interval between the two ends is 21 bases. According to the germline V gene (reference sequence), CDR1 reads SEHNR and CDR2 reads FQNEAQ. The CDR3 sequence holds 16 residues, the cysteine and phenylalanine included. Only the CDR3 portion is preserved as DNA: 48 bases, with reading frame beginning at the first base. Of note for this clone: There is no known antigen for this receptor. The record has no base qualities; no much larger clone is one base away.

The cohort consisted of fewer than 700 healthy bone marrow donors. At the time of sampling, every cohort member was nominally healthy, though immune exposures that went unrecorded were likely present. The donor tested CMV seronegative and was one of the 352 seronegative cohort members. A peripheral blood sample was provided by each donor, and peripheral blood mononuclear cells were used for TCR beta sequencing. The Qiagen DNeasy Blood Extraction Kit was used to extract genomic DNA from the blood cell samples. The sequenced sample consisted of PBMCs. The TCR was taken from a man between 18 and 29 years old in good health and CMV-seronegative. The chain was built from TRBV7-9 and TRBJ2-7, with TRBD1 perhaps the D gene, on 6 matching bases. The CDR3 here reads CASSSRDTPPVDEQYF. The bases read TGTGCCAGCAGCTCACGGGACACTCCCCCGGTGGACGAGCAGTACTTC.